This T cell receptor beta chain comes out of a study of blood T cell repertoires in COVID-19 (TCRdb year 2020). About the study as a whole: Collaborator samples came from the United States, Italy and Spain and covered acute and convalescent phases of COVID-19. The material from the prospective study consisted of cDNA or gDNA derived from T cells, B-cell-depleted T cells, or PBMCs. The dataset comprised deeply sampled blood TCRbeta repertoires from subjects exposed to, actively infected with, or recovered from COVID-19. The repertoires were made available in a free public database intended to serve as a resource for research on the immune response to SARS-CoV-2. The samples were drawn from the first 160 participants of the ongoing ImmuneRACE study and from 1,254 subjects provided by 6 global collaborators. A de-identified subject ID, COVID-19 status, age in years and sex were almost always included in the sample metadata. Where available, HLA class I and class II types were taken from metadata supplied by the sample provider and were not determined by assay-based typing.

A word on this clone: No antigen is known for it. Base qualities are not recorded, but no much larger clone differs from it by a single base.

Points the paper makes about the study in general: How much clinical and demographic metadata was included differed by source and by participant, and the metadata was provided uncurated.

Trimming takes 0 bases from V and 4 bases from J, and the germline ends sit 11 bases apart. The CDR1 and CDR2 encoded by the germline V gene are SGHTS and YDEGEE. The CDR3 measures 14 amino acids from cysteine to phenylalanine. Left in the record is the CDR3 DNA by itself, 42 bases read in frame from the first base. Collaborating institutions collected whole blood in K2EDTA tubes following their own protocols. Collaborator samples were shipped for TCRbeta analysis as frozen whole blood, isolated PBMCs, or DNA extracted from either sample type. TCRbeta CDR3 regions were amplified from genomic DNA by means of the immunoSEQ Assay, a bias-controlled multiplex PCR. As for how the authors treated the data: The number of nucleated cells in each sample was estimated by amplification of reference gene primers within the assay. To quantify the absolute abundance of each unique TCRbeta CDR3 rearrangement, sequence reads were collapsed and filtered. For each sample, productive Simpson clonality was calculated by taking the square root of Simpson's diversity index across productive rearrangements. The table comes from immuneACCESS by way of TCRdb, which keeps in-frame sequences with V and J called. Part of the clones is missing from these tables; in studies checked, under half for an unresolved V gene and the rest for unknown reasons. That table gives V, J and clone size, and the DNA gave D and trimming. Recorded for this sample are 150,000 to 200,000 clones; almost 85% of them occurred a single time. About 24% of the sample is held by the ten biggest clonotypes.

This receptor chain uses TRBV5-8 and TRBJ2-7, with the identity of the D gene unclear. The source of this sequence is a woman of 80 years or more with acute or convalescent COVID-19. Sequencing input: peripheral blood. The nucleotides read TGTGCCAGCAGCTTGGGCCCGCTACTTTACGAGCAGTACTTC. This yields the protein CASSLGPLLYEQYF.